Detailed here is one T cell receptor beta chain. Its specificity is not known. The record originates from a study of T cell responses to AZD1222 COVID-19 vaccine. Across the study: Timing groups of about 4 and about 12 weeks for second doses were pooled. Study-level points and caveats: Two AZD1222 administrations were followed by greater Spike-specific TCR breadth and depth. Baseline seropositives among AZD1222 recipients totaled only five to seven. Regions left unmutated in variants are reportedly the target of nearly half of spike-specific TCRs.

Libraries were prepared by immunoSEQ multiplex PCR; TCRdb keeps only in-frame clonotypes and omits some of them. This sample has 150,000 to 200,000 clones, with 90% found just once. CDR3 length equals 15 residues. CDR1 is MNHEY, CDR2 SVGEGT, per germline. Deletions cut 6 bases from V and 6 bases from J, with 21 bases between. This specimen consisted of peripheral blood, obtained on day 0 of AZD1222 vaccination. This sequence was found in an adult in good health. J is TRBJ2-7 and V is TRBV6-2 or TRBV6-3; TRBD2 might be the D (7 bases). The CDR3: CASSSHRGAGSEQYF. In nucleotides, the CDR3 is TGTGCCAGCAGCTCCCACCGGGGGGCCGGTTCCGAGCAGTACTTC.